This T cell receptor beta chain was profiled in a study of blood T cell repertoires in COVID-19. Study in general: COVID-19 samples collected from the United States, Italy and Spain covered acute and convalescent phases. PBMCs, B-cell-depleted T cells, or T cells provided the cDNA or gDNA that made up the material.

Comment on this clone: The same CDR3 is also encoded by other DNA sequences in this sample.

The repertoire was sequenced with immunoSEQ multiplex PCR; TCRdb's copy has only in-frame clones and lacks some. The sample contains roughly 67,000 clones, around 89% of which appear only once. J gave up 0 bases and V 4 bases, and 3 bases lay outside the gene matches. From germline, CDR1 is SGHDN and CDR2 FVKESK. The CDR3 is 16 residues long. Sequenced sample: peripheral blood. The sequence was collected from a woman aged 55-70 years with acute or convalescent COVID-19. The chain combines TRBV14 with TRBJ1-4; 9 bases line up with TRBD1. Here the CDR3 DNA reads TGTGCCAGCAGCCCCAGACAGGGGGCAACTAATGAAAAACTGTTTTTT. This gives the protein CASSPRQGATNEKLFF.